This TCR beta chain was identified during a study of CD4 T cells in relation to SARS-CoV-2 and coronaviruses (dated by TCRdb to the early 2020s). Notes on the research overall: In the ViraFEST assay, PBMCs were cultured with antigen for 9 to 10 days, after which TCR beta CDR3s were sequenced to identify antigen-specific clonal expansions. The negative reference condition was either a culture with an HIV-1 Nef peptide pool or a culture with no peptide. A different TCR-beta assay, based on Illumina, was used to sequence expansion assays from other donors in the study. The Adaptive Biotechnologies TCR-sequencing kit was used for samples from a few pre-COVID donors and for the naive versus memory experiments, whereas the other data were Illumina-based. At the level of individual TCR clonotypes, the study measured memory CD4+ T cell crossreactivity between SARS-CoV-2 spike protein and common cold coronavirus spike proteins. Using patient-derived lymphoblastoid cell lines, the shared crossreactive spike epitopes were mapped to their HLA restriction.

Germline trimming amounts to 5 bases on V and 6 bases on J, with 12 as the count of junction bases outside the gene matches. The CDR3 runs 14 residues from the cysteine to the phenylalanine. The read is trimmed to its CDR3 DNA, 42 bases read in frame from base 1. CDR1 and CDR2 (GTSNPN, SVGIG) derive from the germline V gene (reference sequence). CD4+ T cells from unexposed donors were collected before the COVID-19 pandemic (2011-2018). After approximately eleven days of culture, CD4+ T cells were isolated with the EasySep CD4+ T cell isolation kit. As cell numbers permitted, CD4+ T cells from unexposed donors were tested for reactivity to SARS-CoV-2 S and N and to four common cold coronavirus spike pools. PBMCs were cultured at about 1.9 million per well in IMDM supplemented with 5% human AB serum and roughly 9.6 IU/ml IL-2. Half of the culture medium was replaced with fresh IL-2-containing medium on days 3 and 7. Each peptide culture condition was generally run in triplicate replicate wells. Leukapheresis product for the unexposed donors was purchased commercially. Ficoll-Paque PLUS gradient centrifugation was used to isolate PBMCs from leukapheresis product or whole blood. The PBMCs went either fresh into the expansion assay or into cryopreservation at -140 degrees C. The QIAamp Micro DNA Kit was used to extract genomic DNA from the CD4+ T cells.

The paper's findings and limits, for the study overall: Since the crossreactivity analysis centred on spike protein, crossreactivity against other viral proteins was not assessed. Because no donor provided both pre-pandemic and post-infection samples, tracing the source of pre-existing responses was limited. Significantly weaker SARS-CoV-2-driven expansion was shown by crossreactive clones than by monoreactive clones, consistent with antigenic imprinting. Small numbers of patients and of tested TCRs limited the study. Roughly 65% of donors had memory CD4+ clonotypes that crossrecognized SARS-CoV-2 and at least one common cold coronavirus spike.

Receptor amplification or capture employed the immunoSEQ multiplex PCR assay. As for the original processing: Preprocessing removed nonproductive sequences and CDR3s not starting with C, not ending with F or W, or shorter than 7 amino acids. The MANAFEST web app was used to call antigen-specific clonotypes on the basis of expansion compared with the reference and with other culture wells. A clone was considered positive if the clone showed significant expansion compared with the reference culture in 2 of 3 replicate wells at an FDR below 0.05. Positive clones also required significant expansion versus all other tandem wells and an odds ratio above 5. After three terminal residues were trimmed from each end, CDR3 homology was quantified as pairwise Levenshtein distance using the stringdist R package. Held by TCRdb, this immuneACCESS table contains in-frame sequences only and omits some clones. Under half of the omission traces to an unresolved V gene where checked; the cause of the rest is unknown. Clonal size and the V and J genes are those of that table, whereas D and trimming came from the DNA. The sample table holds 15,000 to 25,000 clones, of which 75% to 85% were seen once. Together, the top ten hold 23% of the sample.

A word on this clone: Its binding antigen is unknown. Base qualities are not recorded, but no much larger clone differs from it by a single base.

The sequence came from a human donor in good health. Sequenced input: CD4+ T cells from PBMCs, cultured in vitro. Recombination connected TRBV30 to TRBJ1-2; a stretch of 7 junction bases matches TRBD1. The CDR3 reads as follows: CAWETGVSSNGYTF. The nucleotide sequence is TGTGCCTGGGAAACAGGGGTATCCTCTAATGGCTACACCTTC.